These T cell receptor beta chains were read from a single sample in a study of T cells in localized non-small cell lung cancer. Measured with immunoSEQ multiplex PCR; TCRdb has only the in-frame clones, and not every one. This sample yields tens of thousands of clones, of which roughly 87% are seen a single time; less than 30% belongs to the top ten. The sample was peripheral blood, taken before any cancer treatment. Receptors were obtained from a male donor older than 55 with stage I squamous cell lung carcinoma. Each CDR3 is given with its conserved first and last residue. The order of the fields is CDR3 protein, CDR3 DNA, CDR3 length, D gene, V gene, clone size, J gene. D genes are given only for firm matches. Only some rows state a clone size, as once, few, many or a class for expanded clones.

CDR3: CASSPQGIIGETQYF; DNA: TGTGCCAGCAGCCCACAGGGAATAATTGGTGAGACCCAGTACTTC; length: 15; D: .; V: TRBV11-3; size: .; J: TRBJ2-5
CDR3: CASSPPLTGGYNEQFF; DNA: TGTGCCAGCAGCCCGCCCCTAACGGGAGGGTACAATGAGCAGTTCTTC; length: 16; D: TRBD2; V: TRBV5-4; size: .; J: TRBJ2-1
CDR3: CASSWGVRNQPQHF; DNA: TGTGCCAGCAGCTGGGGGGTCCGCAATCAGCCCCAGCATTTT; length: 14; D: .; V: TRBV7-2; size: .; J: TRBJ1-5
CDR3: CAWSPGLADEQYF; DNA: TGTGCCTGGAGCCCGGGGCTAGCTGACGAGCAGTACTTC; length: 13; D: .; V: TRBV30; size: .; J: TRBJ2-7
CDR3: CASSQTGIDGYTF; DNA: TGTGCCAGCAGCCAGACAGGGATAGATGGCTACACCTTC; length: 13; D: TRBD1; V: TRBV6-5; size: .; J: TRBJ1-2
CDR3: CASSFTGPIYEQYF; DNA: TGTGCCAGTAGTTTTACGGGACCAATCTACGAGCAGTACTTC; length: 14; D: .; V: TRBV19; size: .; J: TRBJ2-7
CDR3: CASSVPRDTGELFF; DNA: TGTGCCAGCAGTGTCCCTAGGGACACCGGGGAGCTGTTTTTT; length: 14; D: .; V: TRBV6-1; size: .; J: TRBJ2-2
CDR3: CASSGGQPTGELFF; DNA: TGTGCCAGCAGCGGGGGACAGCCCACCGGGGAGCTGTTTTTT; length: 14; D: TRBD1; V: TRBV5-4; size: .; J: TRBJ2-2
CDR3: CASSPTGNRNEQFF; DNA: TGTGCCAGTAGTCCCACAGGGAATCGGAATGAGCAGTTCTTC; length: 14; D: .; V: TRBV19; size: .; J: TRBJ2-1
CDR3: CASSAKTSGSHEQYF; DNA: TGTGCCAGCAGTGCGAAGACTAGCGGGAGCCACGAGCAGTACTTC; length: 15; D: TRBD2; V: TRBV6-5; size: .; J: TRBJ2-7
CDR3: CASRKQGAVEAFF; DNA: TGTGCCAGCAGGAAACAGGGGGCGGTTGAAGCTTTCTTT; length: 13; D: TRBD1; V: TRBV6-5; size: hyperexpanded; J: TRBJ1-1
CDR3: CASSPWDGPYEQYF; DNA: TGTGCCAGCAGCCCTTGGGACGGACCCTACGAGCAGTACTTC; length: 14; D: .; V: TRBV7-9; size: .; J: TRBJ2-7
CDR3: CASSPGLAGGHMETQYF; DNA: TGTGCCAGCAGCCCCGGGCTAGCGGGGGGTCACATGGAGACCCAGTACTTC; length: 17; D: TRBD2; V: TRBV14; size: .; J: TRBJ2-5
CDR3: CASSYSGYNEQFF; DNA: TGTGCCAGCAGTTACTCGGGGTACAATGAGCAGTTCTTC; length: 13; D: .; V: TRBV6-6; size: .; J: TRBJ2-1
CDR3: CASILGQGNQPQHF; DNA: .; length: 14; D: .; V: TRBV6-5; size: .; J: TRBJ1-5
CDR3: CASSPESATNEKLFF; DNA: TGTGCCAGCTCCCCTGAAAGCGCAACTAATGAAAAACTGTTTTTT; length: 15; D: .; V: TRBV18; size: .; J: TRBJ1-4
CDR3: CAGRQIFYGYTF; DNA: TGTGCCGGACGACAGATTTTCTATGGCTACACCTTC; length: 12; D: .; V: TRBV30; size: .; J: TRBJ1-2
CDR3: CASSYAFSSYNEQFF; DNA: TGTGCCAGCAGTTACGCCTTTAGCTCCTACAATGAGCAGTTCTTC; length: 15; D: .; V: TRBV6-5; size: .; J: TRBJ2-1
CDR3: CASSFEGANSPLHF; DNA: TGTGCCAGCAGCTTTGAGGGGGCGAATTCACCCCTCCACTTT; length: 14; D: TRBD1; V: TRBV7-9; size: .; J: TRBJ1-6
CDR3: CASSFSPVGREAYDEQFF; DNA: TGCGCCAGCAGCTTTTCCCCTGTAGGGCGCGAGGCTTACGATGAGCAGTTCTTC; length: 18; D: .; V: TRBV5-1; size: .; J: TRBJ2-1
CDR3: CASSESNQPQHF; DNA: TGTGCCAGCAGTGAATCCAACCAGCCCCAGCATTTT; length: 12; D: .; V: TRBV25-1; size: .; J: TRBJ1-5
CDR3: CASSHPRAGFGGTYYRGTQYF; DNA: TGTGCCAGTAGCCATCCAAGGGCAGGCTTCGGGGGTACCTATTATCGGGGTACGCAGTATTTT; length: 21; D: .; V: TRBV19; size: .; J: TRBJ2-3
CDR3: CASSLVAGGFNEQFF; DNA: TGTGCCAGCAGCTTAGTTGCGGGAGGTTTCAATGAGCAGTTCTTC; length: 15; D: TRBD2; V: TRBV11-3; size: .; J: TRBJ2-1
CDR3: CSGLGTFLEQFF; DNA: TGCAGCGGGTTAGGGACTTTCCTTGAGCAGTTCTTC; length: 12; D: .; V: TRBV29-1; size: once; J: TRBJ2-1
CDR3: CASSVGAGSRETQYF; DNA: TGTGCCAGCAGCGTAGGGGCAGGGTCAAGGGAGACCCAGTACTTC; length: 15; D: .; V: TRBV9; size: .; J: TRBJ2-5
CDR3: CASSKEGQGEQYF; DNA: TGTGCCAGCAGCAAAGAGGGGCAGGGCGAGCAGTACTTC; length: 13; D: .; V: TRBV5-4; size: .; J: TRBJ2-7
CDR3: CASTLRGGLAFF; DNA: TGTGCCAGCACGCTTCGAGGGGGGTTAGCTTTCTTT; length: 12; D: .; V: TRBV7-2; size: .; J: TRBJ1-1
CDR3: CASSPFGGGIRETQYF; DNA: TGTGCCAGCAGCCCCTTTGGGGGGGGGATACGGGAGACCCAGTACTTC; length: 16; D: TRBD2; V: TRBV7-8; size: .; J: TRBJ2-5
CDR3: CAWSGQGGRGSSDTQYF; DNA: TGTGCCTGGAGCGGACAGGGGGGCCGGGGAAGTTCCGATACGCAGTATTTT; length: 17; D: TRBD1; V: TRBV30; size: .; J: TRBJ2-3
CDR3: CASTSTSLNTQYF; DNA: TGTGCCAGCACGTCTACTAGCCTTAATACGCAGTATTTT; length: 13; D: .; V: TRBV19; size: few; J: TRBJ2-3
CDR3: CASSSHWAAGYTF; DNA: TGTGCCAGCAGTTCCCACTGGGCCGCTGGCTACACCTTC; length: 13; D: .; V: TRBV2; size: .; J: TRBJ1-2
CDR3: CASSPAGGLYEQYF; DNA: TGCGCCAGCAGCCCGGCGGGAGGGTTATACGAGCAGTACTTC; length: 14; D: TRBD2; V: TRBV4-1; size: .; J: TRBJ2-7
CDR3: CASSRLRDSTNYGYTF; DNA: TGTGCCAGCAGCCGACTCCGGGACAGTACTAACTATGGCTACACCTTC; length: 16; D: TRBD1; V: TRBV7-8; size: .; J: TRBJ1-2
CDR3: CSVEASGDTDTQYF; DNA: TGCAGCGTTGAGGCTAGCGGAGACACAGATACGCAGTATTTT; length: 14; D: TRBD2; V: TRBV29-1; size: .; J: TRBJ2-3
CDR3: CASSLVGDQPQHF; DNA: TGTGCCAGCAGCTTAGTCGGAGATCAGCCCCAGCATTTT; length: 13; D: .; V: TRBV7-2; size: .; J: TRBJ1-5
CDR3: CASSLDLAGIGQFF; DNA: TGTGCCAGCAGCTTGGACCTAGCGGGCATAGGGCAGTTCTTC; length: 14; D: TRBD2; V: TRBV5-4; size: .; J: TRBJ2-1
CDR3: CASSQGTQYF; DNA: TGTGCCAGCAGCCAAGGGACCCAGTACTTC; length: 10; D: .; V: TRBV7-8; size: once; J: TRBJ2-5
CDR3: CASSPGRGNQPQHF; DNA: TGTGCCAGCTCACCCGGACGGGGCAATCAGCCCCAGCATTTT; length: 14; D: .; V: TRBV18; size: few; J: TRBJ1-5
CDR3: CASSSQTGTYNEQFF; DNA: TGTGCCAGCAGCTCTCAAACAGGGACCTACAATGAGCAGTTCTTC; length: 15; D: .; V: TRBV7-2; size: .; J: TRBJ2-1